What follows describes a single T cell receptor beta chain. Germline-derived CDR1 and CDR2 are MNHEY and SVGAGI. There are 12 residues in the CDR3. V dropped 6 bases and J dropped 11 bases, with 16 bases sitting between them. The protocol was immunoSEQ multiplex PCR, while the TCRdb copy is restricted to in-frame clones and leaves out a portion. This table has more than 55,000 clones, roughly four fifths appearing once. This sample is part of a study of blood T cell repertoires in COVID-19. The sequenced sample was peripheral blood. This sequence originates from a woman of 80 years or more with acute or convalescent COVID-19. J is TRBJ1-1 and V is TRBV6-5; tentatively, D is TRBD1 (6 bases). The DNA of the CDR3 is TGTGCCAGCAGCCCCGACAGGTCATGGGCTTTCTTT. It is translated as CASSPDRSWAFF.